This T cell receptor beta chain was recorded in a study of Graves' ophthalmopathy and Graves' hyperthyroidism. Turning to the study itself: Sampling took place at initial diagnosis, with peripheral blood obtained before any treatment.

From RNA, the CDR3 regions of TCR beta chains were amplified and sequenced. Investigators did first-round RT-PCR with HTBI primers, then second-round multiplex PCR. TCRdb passed the multiplex PCR reads through MiXCR, listing each CDR3 protein once. The sample yields about 700,000 distinct CDR3 sequences, about 38% seen once. Disease in donors with ophthalmopathy had moderate-to-severe activity, CAS ≥3, NOSPECS ≥4 and under 3 months' duration. It was from about 10 ml of fresh peripheral blood that the PBMCs came. Regarding this clonotype: Its antigen is undetermined.

Germline assignment: CDR1 SQVTM and CDR2 ANQGSEA. V was shortened by 8 bases and J by 0 bases, with 14 bases between the two germline ends. The CDR3 sequence is 13 residues long. Study-wide findings and caveats: Researchers report that a 13-signature model separated ophthalmopathy from stable hyperthyroidism, posting less than 90% sensitivity and approximately 81% specificity.

The chain carries TRBV29-1 and TRBJ2-7; a possible D gene is TRBD1 (6 bases). The sample comprised peripheral blood. This clonotype was sampled from an adult man with Graves' ophthalmopathy. CDR3 in amino acids: CSLGTGTSYEQYF. In DNA, the CDR3 is TGCAGCTTAGGCACAGGGACCTCCTACGAGCAGTACTTC.